This paragraph covers one T cell receptor (beta chain) sequence. The antigen is not known. The study ran its PCR with 60 Vbeta and 13 Jbeta primers. Sequenced by immunoSEQ multiplex PCR; TCRdb stores in-frame clones only, minus some. The sample includes 55,000 to 70,000 clones, 86% of them seen just once. The record originates from a study of cytomegalovirus exposure and HLA in healthy donors. Study results and caveats: It was in a later analysis that TCR association rates were seen to vary by HLA locus, highest for DRB1 and lowest for HLA-C.

Trimming stripped 4 bases from V and 3 bases from J, with 13 bases between. There are 15 residues in the CDR3. CDR1 SGHTA and CDR2 FQGNSA come from the germline V gene. This TCR derives from a woman aged 30 to 39 in good health and CMV-seronegative. Sequences were obtained from PBMCs. This chain links TRBV7-2 with TRBJ1-5; D is ambiguous. CDR3 bases: TGTGCCAGCAGCTCTCAAGCGGGGATCAATCAGCCCCAGCATTTT. It translates to CASSSQAGINQPQHF.